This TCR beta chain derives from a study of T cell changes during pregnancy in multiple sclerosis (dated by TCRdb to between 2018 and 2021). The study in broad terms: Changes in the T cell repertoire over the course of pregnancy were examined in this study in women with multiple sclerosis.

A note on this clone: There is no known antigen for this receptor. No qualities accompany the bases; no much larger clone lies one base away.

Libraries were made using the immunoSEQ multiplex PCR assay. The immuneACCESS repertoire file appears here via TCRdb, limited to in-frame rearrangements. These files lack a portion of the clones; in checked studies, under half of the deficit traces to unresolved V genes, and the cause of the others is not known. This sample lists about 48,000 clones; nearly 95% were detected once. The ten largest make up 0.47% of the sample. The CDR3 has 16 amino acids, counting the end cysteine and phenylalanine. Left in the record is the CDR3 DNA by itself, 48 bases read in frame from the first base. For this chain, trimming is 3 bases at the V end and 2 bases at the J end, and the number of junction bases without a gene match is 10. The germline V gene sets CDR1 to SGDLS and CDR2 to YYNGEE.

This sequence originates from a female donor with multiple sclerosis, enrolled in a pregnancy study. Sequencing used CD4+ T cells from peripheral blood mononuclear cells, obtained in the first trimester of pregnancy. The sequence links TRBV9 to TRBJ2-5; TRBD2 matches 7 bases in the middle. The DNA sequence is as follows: TGTGCCAGCAGCGGAGGTTGGGACTATACGCAAGAGACCCAGTACTTC. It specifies CASSGGWDYTQETQYF.